The text below deals with one T cell receptor (beta chain). The data originate from a study of T cell changes during pregnancy in multiple sclerosis. Generated by immunoSEQ multiplex PCR, the TCRdb table keeps only in-frame clones and is missing some. This table has 90,000 to 100,000 clones, 85% to 95% appearing once. The sample here was peripheral blood, taken in the first trimester of pregnancy. This TCR came from a female donor with multiple sclerosis, enrolled in a pregnancy study.

CDR3 loop: CASSGDRGIMNTEAFF. CDR3 bases: TGTGCCAGCAGTGGAGACAGGGGGATCATGAACACTGAAGCTTTCTTT. The chain has TRBV2 and TRBJ1-1, with 9 nucleotides matching TRBD1. This CDR3 is 16 amino acids long. Germline CDR1 is SNHLY and CDR2 is FYNNEI. Trimming cost V 4 bases and J 0 bases; bases outside gene matches: 6.